This T cell receptor beta chain was sequenced for a study of blood T cell repertoires in COVID-19. In the authors' workflow: Reference gene primer amplification in the assay estimated nucleated cell counts. The assay was immunoSEQ multiplex PCR, and TCRdb's table has in-frame clones only and misses some. Clonal size and the V and J genes are those of that table, whereas D and trimming came from the DNA. The data show fewer than 60,000 clones, around 79% seen once. Trimming removed 6 bases from V and 2 bases from J; junction bases left unmatched: 6. Germline V CDR1 and CDR2: SNHLY, FYNNEI. The CDR3 has 15 amino acids.

This TCR was sampled from a man aged 70 or older with acute or convalescent COVID-19. The chain has TRBV2 and TRBJ1-2; 10 bases map to TRBD1. Sequenced: peripheral blood. CDR3 amino acids: CASRRPGQGNYGYTF. In nucleotides, the CDR3 is TGTGCCAGCAGGCGTCCGGGACAGGGGAACTATGGCTACACCTTC.